This T cell receptor beta chain originates from a study of early T cells in non-severe SARS-CoV-2 infection. Looking at the study overall: The authors sequenced bulk RNA from unsorted whole blood, leaving chains unpaired. Points from the study as a whole: VDJdb-based matching was biased toward anti-spike CD8 responses and missed private and CD4 specificities.

CDR1 is LNHNV and CDR2 is YYDKDF in the germline V gene (reference sequence). This CDR3 is built from 13 residues. V was clipped by 3 bases and J by 4 bases, with 10 bases between them. About this clonotype: Its antigen is currently unknown.

In the library, individual cDNA molecules carried attached unique molecular identifiers. Each CDR3 protein gets one entry after TCRdb re-called the 5' RACE reads with MiXCR. The sample lists roughly 100,000 distinct CDR3 sequences, about 14% seen once, with around 5.8% in the top ten. The sample comprised whole blood. This TCR was recovered from an adult who was a healthcare worker with PCR-confirmed SARS-CoV-2 infection or an uninfected control (not recorded which). This chain joins TRBV15 and TRBJ2-7; D may match TRBD1 or TRBD2 (5 bases each). Here the CDR3 reads CATSREAGYEQYF. CDR3 DNA: TGTGCCACCAGCAGGGAGGCAGGGTACGAGCAGTACTTC.